These 10 T cell receptor beta chains were sequenced from one sample in a study of blood T cell repertoires in COVID-19. The table came from immunoSEQ multiplex PCR; TCRdb's copy has only in-frame clones and leaves some out. The sample has 200,000 to 250,000 clones; 80% are singletons. The sample comprised peripheral blood. These receptors all come from a human donor in a cohort sampled during active COVID-19.

The rearrangement links TRBV7-2 to TRBJ1-5; D unresolved. The CDR3 extends over 14 amino acids. Germline V gives CDR1 SGHTA, CDR2 FQGNSA. V lost 6 bases and J 0 bases, leaving 9 bases between the germline ends. The CDR3 region is CASRPTDSNQPQHF. In DNA form, the CDR3 reads TGTGCCAGCAGACCCACTGATAGCAATCAGCCCCAGCATTTT.

V gene TRBV5-4 combines with J gene TRBJ2-5, with 7 bases that match TRBD1. CDR3 length equals 15 residues. CDR1 and CDR2 (germline): SGHNT, YYREEE (reference sequence). Trimming removed 4 bases from V and 3 bases from J; junction bases left unmatched: 9. CDR3 DNA: TGTGCCAGCAGCCGAACTACCGGGACAGAAGAGACCCAGTACTTC. Residues: CASSRTTGTEETQYF.

The CDR3 loop is CASSLGPGNTEAFF. The CDR3 coding sequence is TGCGCCAGCAGCTTGGGCCCAGGCAACACTGAAGCTTTCTTT. The V and J genes are TRBV5-1 and TRBJ1-1; D not certain. V lost 0 bases to trimming and J lost 2 bases, with 8 bases between them. The germline V gene has CDR1 SGHRS and CDR2 YFSETQ. The CDR3 runs to 14 residues.

The rearrangement links TRBV27 to TRBJ2-7; TRBD1 matches 9 bases. With V trimmed by 6 bases and J by 4 bases, 10 bases remained unmatched. CDR3 size: 15 residues. The germline gives CDR1 MNHEY, CDR2 SMNVEV (reference sequence). The CDR3 sequence: CASREQGARRYEQYF. As DNA, the CDR3 is TGTGCCAGCAGAGAACAGGGGGCGAGAAGGTACGAGCAGTACTTC.

CDR3 nucleotide sequence: TGCAGCGTGAGGTGGGGCAATCAGCCCCAGCATTTT. This sequence encodes CSVRWGNQPQHF. The gene calls are TRBV29-1 and TRBJ1-5; D is unresolved. The CDR3 runs 12 residues. V lost 6 bases to trimming and J lost 2 bases, with 8 bases between them. Per germline, CDR1 SQVTM and CDR2 ANQGSEA.

The chain couples TRBV28 to TRBJ1-1; D uncertain. Germline CDR1 is MDHEN and CDR2 is SYDVKM. V lost 8 bases and J 11 bases, leaving 18 bases between the germline ends. The CDR3 totals 12 residues. CDR3 DNA: TGTGCCAGCTTATTGCGTCCAGGCAGGGCTTTCTTT. Amino acid sequence: CASLLRPGRAFF.

This chain connects TRBV6-4 to TRBJ2-7, with 7 bases that match TRBD2. This CDR3 region has 14 residues. Looked up from germline, CDR1 is MRHNA and CDR2 is SNTAGT. After removal of 3 bases from V and 2 bases from J, the junction contained 4 bases not matched to a gene. The CDR3 protein is CASSEEGGTYEQYF. The CDR3 DNA follows: TGTGCCAGCAGTGAAGAGGGAGGGACCTACGAGCAGTACTTC.

CDR3 protein: CASSAETGTDTQYF. The CDR3 region has the DNA TGTGCCAGCAGTGCTGAAACAGGGACAGATACGCAGTATTTT. This chain uses TRBV2 with TRBJ2-3, with D maybe TRBD1 (6 bases). V was pared by 4 bases and J by 3 bases, with 11 bases between. From germline, CDR1 is SNHLY and CDR2 FYNNEI. The CDR3 length is 14 residues.

About this clone itself: No DNA is shown, since the ends of the CDR3 on it are uncertain; the CDR3 is the one TCRdb lists. V is TRBV21-1 and J is TRBJ1-1; the D segment call TRBD1 is taken from the table without a DNA check. TRBV21-1 is termed a pseudogene. The CDR3 comprises 14 residues, both ends counted. The CDR3: CASSKVGQGTEAFF.

The chain is built from TRBV12-3 or TRBV12-4 and TRBJ1-4; the D is unclear. Trimming stripped 6 bases from V and 3 bases from J, with 8 bases between. The CDR3 sequence is 13 residues long. Here the CDR3 reads CASSPRANEKLFF. The CDR3 DNA follows: TGTGCCAGCAGCCCACGGGCTAATGAAAAACTGTTTTTT.